The 13 T cell receptor beta chains listed next were all sequenced from one sample in a study of PD-1 blockade in classical Hodgkin lymphoma. Clones were read by immunoSEQ multiplex PCR, and TCRdb kept only the in-frame ones, dropping some. The sample carries nearly 25,000 clones, approximately 65% recorded once. Time point indicated: cycle 4 day 1 (C4D1), after more than five weeks of nivolumab. Relapse was seen in all patients after autologous stem cell transplantation, and brentuximab vedotin exposure was variable. Specimen: peripheral blood mononuclear cells (PBMCs), collected before the fourth cycle of nivolumab. These receptors were obtained from a human donor with classical Hodgkin lymphoma.

The rearrangement joins TRBV9 to TRBJ2-5, with a weak D call TRBD2 (6 bases). Trimming cost V 0 bases and J 9 bases, with 12 bases left between them. The CDR3 extends over 13 amino acids. CDR1 and CDR2 from the germline V gene are SGDLS and YYNGEE. The CDR3 is CASSVDRGEAQYF. CDR3 bases: TGTGCCAGCAGCGTAGATAGAGGGGAGGCCCAGTACTTC.

The V call is TRBV7-9, the J call TRBJ1-2; D is possibly TRBD1 (6 bases). V lost 1 base and J 8 bases, leaving 17 bases between the germline ends. Looked up from germline, CDR1 is SEHNR and CDR2 is FQNEAQ (reference sequence). The CDR3 is 15 residues long. This CDR3 is CASSLGPTGQGGYTF. In DNA, the CDR3 is TGTGCCAGCAGCTTAGGACCAACAGGGCAGGGGGGCTACACCTTC.

This sequence joins TRBV5-1 and TRBJ2-2; D call uncertain. The CDR3 totals 13 residues. Germline V gene data show CDR1 as SGHRS and CDR2 as YFSETQ. The V gene lost 2 bases and the J gene lost 3 bases, with 5 bases spanning the gap. This CDR3 is CASSFLDTGELFF. As DNA, the CDR3 is TGCGCCAGCAGCTTCTTAGACACCGGGGAGCTGTTTTTT.

The rearrangement uses TRBV27 and TRBJ1-6, with TRBD1 matching over 8 bases. Germline trimming cut 6 bases from V and 0 bases from J; bases unmatched to any gene: 4. The CDR3 is made up of 16 amino acids. CDR1 and CDR2 from the germline V gene are MNHEY and SMNVEV (reference sequence). The CDR3 is CASRLTGVSYNSPLHF. CDR3 nucleotides: TGTGCCAGCAGACTGACAGGGGTCTCCTATAATTCACCCCTCCACTTT.

This clone came up a few times. The same CDR3 is also encoded by other DNA sequences in this sample. CDR3 sequence: CASSLQGSGSGNTIYF. The CDR3 DNA follows: TGCGCCAGCAGCCTACAGGGATCAGGCTCTGGAAACACCATATATTTT. The chain uses TRBV5-1 and TRBJ1-3; tentative D call: TRBD1 (6 bases). The CDR3 runs to 16 residues. Trimming stripped 4 bases from V and 0 bases from J, with 14 bases between. Germline CDR1 and CDR2: SGHRS and YFSETQ.

In nucleotides, the CDR3 is TGTGCCAGCTCACCGAGAGGACAGGGACCGTCCGGGGAGCTGTTTTTT. It encodes CASSPRGQGPSGELFF. This chain links TRBV18 with TRBJ2-2; 8 bases are shared with TRBD1. CDR1 and CDR2 from the germline V gene are KGHSH and LQKENI. The length of the CDR3 is 16 residues. The junction had 9 bases not matched to a gene; V was cut back by 3 bases and J by 6 bases.

This clone was found a few times. Different DNA sequences within this sample yield the same CDR3. The chain links TRBV6-1 to TRBJ1-5, with D possibly being TRBD1 (6 bases). The CDR3 has 13 amino acids. V lost 10 bases and J lost 1, with 11 bases in between. The germline CDR1 and CDR2 sequences are MNHNS and SASEGT. The CDR3 nucleotides read TGTGCCACCGGGAGGGGGAGCAATCAGCCCCAGCATTTT. It codes for CATGRGSNQPQHF.

Here the CDR3 reads CASRDYLRETQYF. The DNA for the CDR3 is TGTGCCAGCCGGGACTACCTAAGAGAGACCCAGTACTTC. This rearrangement joins TRBV2 to TRBJ2-5; 7 bases are shared with TRBD2. The CDR3 totals 13 residues. The ends lost 8 bases at V and 4 bases at J; junction bases unmatched: 7. CDR1 and CDR2 from the germline V gene are SNHLY and FYNNEI.

The genes are TRBV7-8 and TRBJ2-7; no firm D call. The CDR3 covers 12 residues. Trimming removed 4 bases from V and 5 bases from J, with 9 bases in between. Germline CDR1 is SGHVS and CDR2 is FQNEAQ. The CDR3 protein is CASSYRADEQYV. Written as DNA, the CDR3 is TGTGCCAGCAGCTACCGGGCAGACGAGCAGTACGTC.

The chain links TRBV18 to TRBJ2-5; D not certain. V lost 6 bases to trimming and J lost 1 base, with 9 bases between them. The germline V gene has CDR1 KGHSH and CDR2 LQKENI. The CDR3 totals 13 residues. CDR3 region: CASSKTAQETQYF. The CDR3, as DNA: TGTGCCAGCTCCAAGACGGCCCAAGAGACCCAGTACTTC.

The chain uses TRBV6-5 and TRBJ1-1, with no clear D. Germline V gives CDR1 MNHEY, CDR2 SVGAGI. V was trimmed by 7 bases and J by 4 bases, leaving 7 bases between them. The CDR3 is 11 residues long. CDR3 DNA: TGTGCCAGCACCCAGGTCACTGAAGCTTTCTTT. This translates into CASTQVTEAFF.

This chain links TRBV6-6 with TRBJ1-1; no definite D call. The CDR3 runs 14 residues. V shed 5 bases and J shed 1 base, with 11 bases lying between them. Looked up from germline, CDR1 is MNHNY and CDR2 is SVGAGI (reference sequence). CDR3 protein: CASSQRSGNTEAFF. The CDR3 nucleotides read TGTGCCAGCAGTCAGCGCTCAGGGAACACTGAAGCTTTCTTT.

For this clone: Other nucleotide sequences from this sample produce the same CDR3. The chain carries TRBV6-5 and TRBJ2-3; tentatively, D is TRBD2 (5 bases). Germline V gene lookup returns CDR1 MNHEY and CDR2 SVGAGI. With 6 bases removed from V and 6 bases from J, the gap between germline ends came to 16 bases. The CDR3 totals 14 residues. CDR3 region: CASSPRGRGDTQYF. The CDR3 nucleotides read TGTGCCAGCAGCCCGAGAGGTCGCGGGGATACGCAGTATTTT.